This T cell receptor beta chain originates from a study of tumor-infiltrating lymphocytes in primary liver carcinoma. Study background: The study enrolled male and female patients aged 30 to 69 years.

A note on this clonotype: Its antigen remains unknown. This likely comes from a read error, as the CDR3 has no conserved phenylalanine or tryptophan at its end.

Overall study results and limits: Among top clones, only about 7.5-24% appeared in all five tumor regions.

For each extraction, RNA and DNA were obtained together from about 20-30 mg of unsorted bulk tissue. In germline, CDR1 is SGHAT, CDR2 FQNNGV. The CDR3 sequence is 11 residues long. TCR beta cDNA came from about 0.55 ug total RNA, primed with a constant-region primer. Each TCR beta library was derived from three nested multiplex PCR rounds that employed slightly modified ARM-PCR. TRBV1-TRBV30 forward primers and a C-beta reverse primer were used in the first two PCR rounds, which each ran for 9 to 10 cycles. TCRdb fed the multiplex PCR reads into MiXCR, producing one record per CDR3 protein. The table lists about 30,000 distinct CDR3 sequences, roughly 78% of them singletons.

The receptor was derived from a woman in her thirties with primary liver carcinoma and hepatitis B virus infection. What was sequenced was liver tumor tissue from sampling region 3. Subset here: tumor region T3, left-lateral pole. The V gene is TRBV11-2, the J gene TRBJ1-1, with D uncertain. CDR3 region: CAGSLGTEAFS. CDR3 coding DNA: TGTGCCGGCAGCTTAGGCACTGAAGCTTTCTCT.